A selection of T cell receptor beta chains follows, all from one sample in a study of CD8+ T cells in alopecia areata. TCRdb's table, derived via immunoSEQ multiplex PCR, lists solely in-frame clones and lacks some. This sample has approximately 98,000 clones, with approximately 59% found just once. The specimen sequenced was CD8+ T cells sorted from blood. Receptors were obtained from a human donor in good health. The CDR3 runs from the conserved cysteine through the conserved F or W. The D gene is left open where the match is weak. Rows may omit the clone size; those that give it use once, few, many or a size class.

clone_size: -; v_call: TRBV7-2; j_call: TRBJ1-1; d_call: -; cdr3_nt: TGTGCCAGCAGCCAGACCAGAGCGAACACTGAAGCTTTCTTT; cdr3_aa: CASSQTRANTEAFF
clone_size: -; v_call: TRBV5-1; j_call: TRBJ1-1; d_call: -; cdr3_nt: TGCGCCAGCAGCTCCCCGGGACCGCCGGCGAGGAACACTGAAGCTTTCTTT; cdr3_aa: CASSSPGPPARNTEAFF
clone_size: -; v_call: TRBV27; j_call: TRBJ1-2; d_call: TRBD1; cdr3_nt: TGTGCCAGCAGTACCTTGGACAGGGGAGGCTATCAAACCCACTATGGCTACACCTTC; cdr3_aa: CASSTLDRGGYQTHYGYTF
clone_size: -; v_call: TRBV10-2; j_call: TRBJ2-7; d_call: -; cdr3_nt: TGCGCCAGCAGTGAGCCAGGGATCGAGCAGTACTTC; cdr3_aa: CASSEPGIEQYF
clone_size: once; v_call: TRBV15; j_call: TRBJ2-1; d_call: TRBD2; cdr3_nt: TGTGCCACCAGCAGAGGGACTAGCGGGGGGGCTTACTACAATGAGCAGTTCTTC; cdr3_aa: CATSRGTSGGAYYNEQFF
clone_size: -; v_call: TRBV5-1; j_call: TRBJ2-2; d_call: -; cdr3_nt: TGCGCCAGCAGGGTTCGCGGGGCTGCCGGGGAGCTGTTTTTT; cdr3_aa: CASRVRGAAGELFF
clone_size: -; v_call: TRBV4-1; j_call: TRBJ2-5; d_call: -; cdr3_nt: TGCGCCAGCAGCCCATCCCACGGGACGCTCCAAGAGACCCAGTACTTC; cdr3_aa: CASSPSHGTLQETQYF
clone_size: -; v_call: TRBV25-1; j_call: TRBJ2-7; d_call: TRBD1; cdr3_nt: TGTGCCAGCAGCCCGGGACAGGGGGACGAGCAGTACTTC; cdr3_aa: CASSPGQGDEQYF
clone_size: -; v_call: TRBV2; j_call: TRBJ1-5; d_call: -; cdr3_nt: TGTGCCAGCAGGCTTACCACGTCGGGTCAGCCCCAGCATTTT; cdr3_aa: CASRLTTSGQPQHF
clone_size: -; v_call: TRBV19; j_call: TRBJ2-1; d_call: -; cdr3_nt: TGTGCCAGTAGCTCCGGATCGTACAATGAGCAGTTCTTC; cdr3_aa: CASSSGSYNEQFF
clone_size: -; v_call: TRBV18; j_call: TRBJ2-3; d_call: TRBD1; cdr3_nt: TGTGCCAGCTCACCGGGACAGCTATTCACAGATACGCAGTATTTT; cdr3_aa: CASSPGQLFTDTQYF
clone_size: once; v_call: TRBV30; j_call: TRBJ2-3; d_call: -; cdr3_nt: TGTGCCTGGAGTGCGGCAGGGGGGTCAGATACGCAGTATTTT; cdr3_aa: CAWSAAGGSDTQYF
clone_size: -; v_call: TRBV4-2; j_call: TRBJ2-1; d_call: TRBD2; cdr3_nt: TGTGCCAGCAGCCAAGTTGTACCTACTAGCGGGTCGCACAATGAGCAGTTCTTC; cdr3_aa: CASSQVVPTSGSHNEQFF
clone_size: -; v_call: TRBV30; j_call: TRBJ1-3; d_call: -; cdr3_nt: TGTGCCCTCGCCGGTGGGTTCGCAGCTCGGAAAAAGACCAGGACGACTGGAAACACCATATATTTT; cdr3_aa: CALAGGFAARKKTRTTGNTIYF
clone_size: -; v_call: TRBV6-6; j_call: TRBJ2-4; d_call: -; cdr3_nt: TGTGCCAGCAGTTACAAAAACATTCAGTACTTC; cdr3_aa: CASSYKNIQYF
clone_size: -; v_call: TRBV15; j_call: TRBJ2-5; d_call: -; cdr3_nt: TGTGCCACCAGCAGAGGCGGGCAAGAGACCCAGTACTTC; cdr3_aa: CATSRGGQETQYF
clone_size: few; v_call: TRBV29-1; j_call: TRBJ2-5; d_call: -; cdr3_nt: TGCAGCGTTGAAGAGGACCGGGCGGAGGAGACCCAGTACTTC; cdr3_aa: CSVEEDRAEETQYF
clone_size: -; v_call: TRBV5-4; j_call: TRBJ2-7; d_call: -; cdr3_nt: TGTGCCAGCAGCGGCCGGGACTCTTCATCCTACGAGCAGTACTTC; cdr3_aa: CASSGRDSSSYEQYF
clone_size: -; v_call: TRBV30; j_call: TRBJ2-7; d_call: -; cdr3_nt: TGTGCCGTCGGGACTTTGGGCGAGCAGTACTTC; cdr3_aa: CAVGTLGEQYF
clone_size: -; v_call: TRBV19; j_call: TRBJ2-2; d_call: TRBD1; cdr3_nt: TGTGCCAGTAGCTCGGGACAGGGGAGAACCGGGGAGCTGTTTTTT; cdr3_aa: CASSSGQGRTGELFF
clone_size: -; v_call: TRBV5-6; j_call: TRBJ2-1; d_call: TRBD2; cdr3_nt: TGTGCCAGCACTGCTAGCGGGGGTTACAATGAGCAGTTCTTC; cdr3_aa: CASTASGGYNEQFF
clone_size: -; v_call: TRBV6-5; j_call: TRBJ2-3; d_call: TRBD2; cdr3_nt: TGTGCCAGCAGCCGACTAGCGGGGGGCACAGATACGCAGTATTTT; cdr3_aa: CASSRLAGGTDTQYF
clone_size: -; v_call: TRBV15; j_call: TRBJ1-1; d_call: -; cdr3_nt: TGTGCCACCAGCAGAGACAGGGTCGAGGATCTCGGTGAAGCTTTCTTT; cdr3_aa: CATSRDRVEDLGEAFF
clone_size: -; v_call: TRBV7-6; j_call: TRBJ2-2; d_call: -; cdr3_nt: TGTGCCAGCAGCACCGGGAGAAACACCGGGGAGCTGTTTTTT; cdr3_aa: CASSTGRNTGELFF
clone_size: -; v_call: TRBV7-8; j_call: TRBJ2-5; d_call: TRBD1; cdr3_nt: TGTGCCAGCAGCTTCGGACAGGTTGGGCCCCAGTACTTC; cdr3_aa: CASSFGQVGPQYF
clone_size: -; v_call: TRBV5-1; j_call: TRBJ1-1; d_call: -; cdr3_nt: TGCGCCAGCAGTACAGGGCGGATGAACACTGAAGCTTTCTTT; cdr3_aa: CASSTGRMNTEAFF
clone_size: -; v_call: TRBV19; j_call: TRBJ1-2; d_call: -; cdr3_nt: TGTGCCAGTAGTATTGGTACCGGGAGTGGCTACACCTTC; cdr3_aa: CASSIGTGSGYTF
clone_size: -; v_call: TRBV13; j_call: TRBJ2-5; d_call: TRBD1; cdr3_nt: TGTGCCAGCAGCTTAGCCGGGACAGACCAAGAGACCCAGTACTTC; cdr3_aa: CASSLAGTDQETQYF
clone_size: -; v_call: TRBV13; j_call: TRBJ2-7; d_call: -; cdr3_nt: TGTGCCAGCAGCCCCCGGGGGTTTCCCTACGAGCAGTACTTC; cdr3_aa: CASSPRGFPYEQYF
clone_size: -; v_call: TRBV19; j_call: TRBJ2-3; d_call: -; cdr3_nt: TGTGCCAGTACTGGGGAAACAACAGATACGCAGTATTTT; cdr3_aa: CASTGETTDTQYF
clone_size: once; v_call: TRBV19; j_call: TRBJ1-1; d_call: -; cdr3_nt: TGTGCCAGTAGTAGTTTCGGGCGGACGGCTTTCTTT; cdr3_aa: CASSSFGRTAFF
clone_size: -; v_call: TRBV11-2; j_call: TRBJ2-7; d_call: TRBD1; cdr3_nt: TGTGCCAGCAGCCAAGAAGGACAGGGCACCTACGAGCAGTACTTC; cdr3_aa: CASSQEGQGTYEQYF
clone_size: -; v_call: TRBV5-4; j_call: TRBJ2-1; d_call: TRBD2; cdr3_nt: TGTGCCAGCAGCGCGACTAGCGAGTACAATGAGCAGTTCTTC; cdr3_aa: CASSATSEYNEQFF
clone_size: -; v_call: TRBV13; j_call: TRBJ1-1; d_call: TRBD1; cdr3_nt: TGTGCCAGCAGCTCGGGACAGTGGAACACTGAAGCTTTCTTT; cdr3_aa: CASSSGQWNTEAFF
clone_size: -; v_call: TRBV11-2; j_call: TRBJ2-7; d_call: -; cdr3_nt: TGTGCCAGCAGCTCCAACGAGCAGTACTTC; cdr3_aa: CASSSNEQYF
clone_size: once; v_call: TRBV6-1; j_call: TRBJ2-5; d_call: -; cdr3_nt: TGTGCCAGCAGTGAATGGGGTGGGGACCAAGAGACCCAGTACTTC; cdr3_aa: CASSEWGGDQETQYF
clone_size: -; v_call: TRBV6-6; j_call: TRBJ1-2; d_call: -; cdr3_nt: TGTGCCAGCAGTTACTCGGAAGGTCTCGCCTATGGCTACACCTTC; cdr3_aa: CASSYSEGLAYGYTF
clone_size: -; v_call: TRBV7-9; j_call: TRBJ2-7; d_call: -; cdr3_nt: TGTGCCAGCAGCTTGGGAGACAGAGGCTACGAGCAGTACTTC; cdr3_aa: CASSLGDRGYEQYF
clone_size: -; v_call: TRBV25-1; j_call: TRBJ1-5; d_call: TRBD1; cdr3_nt: TGTGCCAGCAGCGCGGGACAGGCCGGGAGTCAGCCCCAGCATTTT; cdr3_aa: CASSAGQAGSQPQHF
clone_size: -; v_call: TRBV14; j_call: TRBJ1-2; d_call: TRBD1; cdr3_nt: TGTGCCAGCAGCCCAGGGGGGGGCTATGGCTACACCTTC; cdr3_aa: CASSPGGGYGYTF
clone_size: -; v_call: TRBV27; j_call: TRBJ2-7; d_call: -; cdr3_nt: TGTGCCAGCAGTTCATCGTGGGGCTCCTACGAGCAGTACTTC; cdr3_aa: CASSSSWGSYEQYF
clone_size: -; v_call: TRBV7-8; j_call: TRBJ2-4; d_call: TRBD2; cdr3_nt: TGTGCCAGCAGCTGGAGGGGAGGGGTTGTGGACATTCAGTACTTC; cdr3_aa: CASSWRGGVVDIQYF
clone_size: -; v_call: TRBV13; j_call: TRBJ2-1; d_call: -; cdr3_nt: TGTGCCAGCGCCGCGGGTGGCGAGGAGCAGTTCTTC; cdr3_aa: CASAAGGEEQFF
clone_size: -; v_call: TRBV7-9; j_call: TRBJ2-6; d_call: -; cdr3_nt: TGTGCCAGCAGCCTCGCCCCTCCAGAGGCTGGGGCCAACGTCCTGACTTTC; cdr3_aa: CASSLAPPEAGANVLTF
clone_size: -; v_call: TRBV7-3; j_call: TRBJ2-5; d_call: -; cdr3_nt: TGTGCCAGCAGCTTAATCTCAGGGGAGGCCCAGTACTTC; cdr3_aa: CASSLISGEAQYF
clone_size: -; v_call: TRBV28; j_call: TRBJ2-7; d_call: -; cdr3_nt: TGTGCCAGCAGTTTATTGGGGGGCAACGAGCAGTACTTC; cdr3_aa: CASSLLGGNEQYF
clone_size: -; v_call: TRBV6-4; j_call: TRBJ2-1; d_call: TRBD2; cdr3_nt: TGTGCCAGCAGTGATGGGGAGGGTAATGAGCAGTTCTTC; cdr3_aa: CASSDGEGNEQFF
clone_size: -; v_call: TRBV29-1; j_call: TRBJ1-2; d_call: -; cdr3_nt: TGCAGCGTTGATAAGGTGAACGGCTACACCTTC; cdr3_aa: CSVDKVNGYTF
clone_size: -; v_call: TRBV5-1; j_call: TRBJ2-7; d_call: -; cdr3_nt: TGCGCCAGCAGCTCCGAATGGGGCCTCGCCTACGAGCAGTACTTC; cdr3_aa: CASSSEWGLAYEQYF
clone_size: -; v_call: TRBV5-6; j_call: TRBJ1-1; d_call: -; cdr3_nt: TGTGCCAGCAGCTTGGGGTGGGGGAACACTGAAGCTTTCTTT; cdr3_aa: CASSLGWGNTEAFF
clone_size: -; v_call: TRBV25-1; j_call: TRBJ2-1; d_call: TRBD1; cdr3_nt: TGTGCCAGCAGTGACCGTCCCGGGACAGGGTCCAATGAGCAGTTCTTC; cdr3_aa: CASSDRPGTGSNEQFF
clone_size: -; v_call: TRBV4-3; j_call: TRBJ1-4; d_call: -; cdr3_nt: TGCGCCAGCAGCCAAGATCTTATTAATGAAAAACTGTTTTTT; cdr3_aa: CASSQDLINEKLFF
clone_size: -; v_call: TRBV11-2; j_call: TRBJ2-1; d_call: TRBD1; cdr3_nt: TGTGCCAGCAGCCCCCCGTCCACCGGGACAGACTACAATGAGCAGTTCTTC; cdr3_aa: CASSPPSTGTDYNEQFF
clone_size: -; v_call: TRBV18; j_call: TRBJ1-1; d_call: -; cdr3_nt: TGTGCCAGCTCACCATCCATCCCGGGACATCTGAACACTGAAGCTTTCTTT; cdr3_aa: CASSPSIPGHLNTEAFF
clone_size: -; v_call: TRBV28; j_call: TRBJ2-2; d_call: -; cdr3_nt: TGTGCCAGCGGTTACACCGGGGAGCTGTTTTTT; cdr3_aa: CASGYTGELFF